This TCR beta chain was recovered during a study of neoadjuvant anti-PD-1 for oral cavity cancer. Overall study: Non-progressing patients received a fourth nivolumab dose near day 43, then surgery on days 50-56.

Time point denoted: after neoadjuvant nivolumab, at surgical resection. Study conclusions and caveats: After neoadjuvant nivolumab, PBMC T cell clonality was significantly higher in non-responders than responders. Higher pretreatment Treg/Th17 ratios tracked higher pretreatment blood clonality. Each response group had just a few patients in TCR analyses.

Concerning this clone: Its antigen remains unknown.

Data came from immunoSEQ multiplex PCR; TCRdb stores just in-frame clones and leaves some out. Among around 13,000 clones listed, less than 85% were seen once. The CDR3 consists of 16 residues. The V gene's germline CDR1 is MGHRA and CDR2 YSYEKL. Trimming took 4 bases from V and 4 from J; bases not matched to a gene: 9. V is TRBV4-1 and J is TRBJ2-1; TRBD1 matches 8 bases. Sequences were derived from PBMCs, sampled after nivolumab (anti-PD-1) treatment. This clonotype was sampled from a person aged 35 to 85 with oral cavity squamous cell carcinoma. The CDR3 coding sequence is TGCGCCAGCAGCCGAAGAGCCGGGACAGGATACAATGAGCAGTTCTTC. Its translation: CASSRRAGTGYNEQFF.